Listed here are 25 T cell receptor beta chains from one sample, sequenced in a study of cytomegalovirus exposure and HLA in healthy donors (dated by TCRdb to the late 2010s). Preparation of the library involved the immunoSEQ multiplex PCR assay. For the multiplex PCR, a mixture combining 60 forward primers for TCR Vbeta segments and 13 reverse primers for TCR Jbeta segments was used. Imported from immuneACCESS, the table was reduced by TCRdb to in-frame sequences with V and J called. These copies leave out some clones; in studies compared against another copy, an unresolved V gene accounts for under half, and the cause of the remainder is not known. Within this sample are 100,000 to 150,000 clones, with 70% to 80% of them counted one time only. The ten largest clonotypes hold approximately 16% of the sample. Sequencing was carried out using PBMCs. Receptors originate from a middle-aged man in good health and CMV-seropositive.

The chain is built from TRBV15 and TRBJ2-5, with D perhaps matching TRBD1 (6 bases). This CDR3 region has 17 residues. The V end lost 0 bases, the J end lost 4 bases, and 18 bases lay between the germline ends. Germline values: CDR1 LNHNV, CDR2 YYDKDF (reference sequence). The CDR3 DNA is TGTGCCACCAGCAGAGATAGGGGCAGGGGTGAGAGAGAGACCCAGTACTTC. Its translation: CATSRDRGRGERETQYF.

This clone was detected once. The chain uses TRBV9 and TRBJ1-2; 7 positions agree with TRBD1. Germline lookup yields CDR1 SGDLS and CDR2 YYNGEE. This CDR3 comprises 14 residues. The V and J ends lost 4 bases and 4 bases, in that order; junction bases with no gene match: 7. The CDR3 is CASSPRDRGYGYTF. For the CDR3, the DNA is TGTGCCAGCAGCCCCCGGGACAGAGGCTATGGCTACACCTTC.

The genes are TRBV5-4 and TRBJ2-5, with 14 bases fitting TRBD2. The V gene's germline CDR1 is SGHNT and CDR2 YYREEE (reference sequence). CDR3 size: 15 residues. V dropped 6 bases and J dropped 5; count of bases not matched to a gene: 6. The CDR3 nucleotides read TGTGCCAGCAACCTAGGGACTAGCGGGAGTGAGACCCAGTACTTC. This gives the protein CASNLGTSGSETQYF. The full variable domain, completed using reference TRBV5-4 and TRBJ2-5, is ETGVTQSPTHLIKTRGQQVTLRCSSQSGHNTVSWYQQALGQGPQFIFQYYREEENGRGNFPPRFSGLQFPNYSSELNVNALELDDSALYLCASNLGTSGSETQYFGPGTRLLVL.

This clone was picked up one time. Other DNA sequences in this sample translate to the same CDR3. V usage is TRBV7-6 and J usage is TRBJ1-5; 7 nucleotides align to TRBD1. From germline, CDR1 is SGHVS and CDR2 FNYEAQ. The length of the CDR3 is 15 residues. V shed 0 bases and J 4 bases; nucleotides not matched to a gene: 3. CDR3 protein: CASSLAGTDNQPQHF. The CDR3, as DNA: TGTGCCAGCAGCTTAGCCGGGACAGATAATCAGCCCCAGCATTTT.

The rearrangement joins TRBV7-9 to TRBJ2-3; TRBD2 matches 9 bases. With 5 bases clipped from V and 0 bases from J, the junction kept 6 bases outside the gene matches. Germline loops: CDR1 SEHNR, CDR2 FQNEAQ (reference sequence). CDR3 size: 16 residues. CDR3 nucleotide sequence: TGTGCCAGCAGCATTCTAGCGGGATCCAGCACAGATACGCAGTATTTT. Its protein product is CASSILAGSSTDTQYF.

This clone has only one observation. The CDR3 DNA follows: TGTGCCAGCAGCCCGGGACAGGGATACTCCTACAATGAGCAGTTCTTC. It specifies CASSPGQGYSYNEQFF. The rearrangement joins TRBV7-9 to TRBJ2-1; 9 nucleotides align to TRBD1. The J segment lost 0 bases and the V segment lost 5 bases, leaving 5 bases of the junction unmatched. This CDR3 has 16 residues. Looked up from germline, CDR1 is SEHNR and CDR2 is FQNEAQ (reference sequence).

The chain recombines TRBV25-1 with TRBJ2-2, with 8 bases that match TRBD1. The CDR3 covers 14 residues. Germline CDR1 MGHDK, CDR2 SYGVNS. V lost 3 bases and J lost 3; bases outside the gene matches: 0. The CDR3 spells CASSEDRDTGELFF. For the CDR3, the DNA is TGTGCCAGCAGTGAGGACAGGGACACCGGGGAGCTGTTTTTT.

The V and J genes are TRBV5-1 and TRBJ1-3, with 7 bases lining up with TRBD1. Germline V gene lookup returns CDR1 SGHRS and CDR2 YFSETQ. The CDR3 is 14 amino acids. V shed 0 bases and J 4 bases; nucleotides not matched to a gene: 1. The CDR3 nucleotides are TGCGCCAGCAGCTTGGCAGGGGGAGGAAACACCATATATTTT. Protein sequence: CASSLAGGGNTIYF.

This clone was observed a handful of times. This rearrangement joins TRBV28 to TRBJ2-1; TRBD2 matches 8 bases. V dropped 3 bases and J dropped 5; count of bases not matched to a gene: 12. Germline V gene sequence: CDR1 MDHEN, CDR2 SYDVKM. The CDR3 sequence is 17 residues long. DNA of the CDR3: TGTGCCAGCAGTTTGATAGGACTAGCAGGATCCAACAATGAGCAGTTCTTC. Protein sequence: CASSLIGLAGSNNEQFF. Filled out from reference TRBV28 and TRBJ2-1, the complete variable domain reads DVKVTQSSRYLVKRTGEKVFLECVQDMDHENMFWYRQDPGLGLRLIYFSYDVKMKEKGDIPEGYSVSREKKERFSLILESASTNQTSMYLCASSLIGLAGSNNEQFFGPGTRLTVL.

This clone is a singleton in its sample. The CDR3 protein is CASSLASGVAIREQYF. The CDR3 nucleotides read TGCGCCAGCAGCTTGGCTAGCGGGGTCGCCATCCGGGAGCAGTACTTC. The rearrangement joins TRBV5-1 to TRBJ2-7, with TRBD2 identical over 9 bases. The CDR3 sequence is 16 residues long. V lost 0 bases, J lost 7 bases, and 11 bases stayed unmatched. From germline, CDR1 is SGHRS and CDR2 YFSETQ.

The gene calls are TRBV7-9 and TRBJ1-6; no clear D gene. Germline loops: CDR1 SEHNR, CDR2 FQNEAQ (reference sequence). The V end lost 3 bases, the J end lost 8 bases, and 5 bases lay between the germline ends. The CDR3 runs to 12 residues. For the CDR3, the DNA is TGTGCCAGCAGCTTCGGGGATTCACCCCTCCACTTT. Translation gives CASSFGDSPLHF.

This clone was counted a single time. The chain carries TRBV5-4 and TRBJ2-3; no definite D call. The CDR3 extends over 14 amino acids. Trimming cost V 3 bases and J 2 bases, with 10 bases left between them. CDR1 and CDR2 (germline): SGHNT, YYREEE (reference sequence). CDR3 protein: CASSSPLVTDTQYF. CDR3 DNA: TGTGCCAGCAGCTCCCCCCTAGTCACAGATACGCAGTATTTT.

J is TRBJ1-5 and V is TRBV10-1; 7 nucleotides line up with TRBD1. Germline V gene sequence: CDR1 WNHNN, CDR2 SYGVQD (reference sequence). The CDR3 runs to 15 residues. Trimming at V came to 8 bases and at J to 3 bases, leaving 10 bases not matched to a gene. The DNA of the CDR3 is TGCGCCAGCCATACAGGGGACGCTTACAATCAGCCCCAGCATTTT. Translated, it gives CASHTGDAYNQPQHF.

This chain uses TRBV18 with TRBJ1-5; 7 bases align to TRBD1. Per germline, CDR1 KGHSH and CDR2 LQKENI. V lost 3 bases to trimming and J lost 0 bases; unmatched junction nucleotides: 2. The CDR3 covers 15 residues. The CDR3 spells CASSPQGDSNQPQHF. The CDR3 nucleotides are TGTGCCAGCTCACCGCAGGGGGATAGCAATCAGCCCCAGCATTTT.

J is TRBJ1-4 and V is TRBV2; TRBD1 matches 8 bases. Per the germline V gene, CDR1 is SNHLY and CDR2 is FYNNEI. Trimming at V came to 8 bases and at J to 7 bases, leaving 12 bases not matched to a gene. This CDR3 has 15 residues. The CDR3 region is CASAAPGQAGEKLFF. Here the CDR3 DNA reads TGTGCCAGCGCAGCCCCGGGACAGGCAGGTGAAAAACTGTTTTTT.

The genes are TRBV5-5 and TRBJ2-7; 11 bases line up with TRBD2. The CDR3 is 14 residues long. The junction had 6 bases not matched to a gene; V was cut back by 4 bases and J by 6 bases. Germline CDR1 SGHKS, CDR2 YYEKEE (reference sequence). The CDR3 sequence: CASSLGTSGVEQYF. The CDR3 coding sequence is TGTGCCAGCAGCCTAGGGACTAGCGGAGTCGAGCAGTACTTC.

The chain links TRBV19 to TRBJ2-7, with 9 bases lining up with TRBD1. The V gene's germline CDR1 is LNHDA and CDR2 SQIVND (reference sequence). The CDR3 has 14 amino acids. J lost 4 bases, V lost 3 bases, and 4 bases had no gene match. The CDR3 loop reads CASSIGQGRYEQYF. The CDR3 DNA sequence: TGTGCCAGTAGTATTGGACAGGGGCGATACGAGCAGTACTTC.

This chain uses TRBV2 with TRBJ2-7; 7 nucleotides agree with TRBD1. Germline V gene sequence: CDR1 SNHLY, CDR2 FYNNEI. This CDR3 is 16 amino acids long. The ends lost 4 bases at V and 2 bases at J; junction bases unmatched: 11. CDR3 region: CASSVDLDRSTYEQYF. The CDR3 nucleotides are TGTGCCAGCAGTGTCGATTTGGACAGGTCAACCTACGAGCAGTACTTC.

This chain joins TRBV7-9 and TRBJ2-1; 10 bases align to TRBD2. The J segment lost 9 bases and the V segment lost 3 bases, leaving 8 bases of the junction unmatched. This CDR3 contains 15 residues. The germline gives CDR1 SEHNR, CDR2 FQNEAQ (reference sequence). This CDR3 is CASSLSSGRGSEQFF. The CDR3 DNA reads TGTGCCAGCAGCTTGTCTAGCGGGAGAGGTAGTGAGCAGTTCTTC. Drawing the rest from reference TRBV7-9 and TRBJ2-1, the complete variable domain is DTGVSQNPRHKITKRGQNVTFRCDPISEHNRLYWYRQTLGQGPEFLTYFQNEAQLEKSRLLSDRFSAERPKGSFSTLEIQRTEQGDSAMYLCASSLSSGRGSEQFFGPGTRLTVL.

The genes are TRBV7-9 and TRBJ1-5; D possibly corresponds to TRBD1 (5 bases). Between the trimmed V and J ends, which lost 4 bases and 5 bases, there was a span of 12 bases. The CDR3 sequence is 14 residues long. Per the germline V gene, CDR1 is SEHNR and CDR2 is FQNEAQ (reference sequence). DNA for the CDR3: TGTGCCAGCAGCTCCGGACATAACGATCAGCCCCAGCATTTT. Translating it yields CASSSGHNDQPQHF.

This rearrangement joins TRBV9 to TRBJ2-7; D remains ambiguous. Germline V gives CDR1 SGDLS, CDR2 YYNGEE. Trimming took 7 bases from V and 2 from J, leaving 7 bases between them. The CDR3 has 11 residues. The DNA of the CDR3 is TGTGCCAGCGGCCAAGCCTACGAGCAGTACTTC. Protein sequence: CASGQAYEQYF.

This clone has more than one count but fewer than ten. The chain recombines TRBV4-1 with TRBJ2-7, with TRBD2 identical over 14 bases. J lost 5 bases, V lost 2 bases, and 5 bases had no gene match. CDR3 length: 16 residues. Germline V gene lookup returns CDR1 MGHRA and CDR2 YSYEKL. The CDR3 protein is CASSQNRLAGGNEQYF. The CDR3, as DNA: TGCGCCAGCAGCCAAAACCGACTAGCGGGAGGGAACGAGCAGTACTTC.

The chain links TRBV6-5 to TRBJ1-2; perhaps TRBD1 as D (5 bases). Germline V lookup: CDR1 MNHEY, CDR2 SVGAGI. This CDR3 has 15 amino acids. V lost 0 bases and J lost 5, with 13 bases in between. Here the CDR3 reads CASSYSPGNEYGYTF. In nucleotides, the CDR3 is TGTGCCAGCAGTTACTCTCCAGGGAATGAATATGGCTACACCTTC.

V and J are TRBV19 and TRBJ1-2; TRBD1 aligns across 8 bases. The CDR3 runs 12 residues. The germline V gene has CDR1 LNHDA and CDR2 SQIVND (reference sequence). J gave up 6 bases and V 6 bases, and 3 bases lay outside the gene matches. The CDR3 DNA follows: TGTGCCAGTAGGGACAGGGAGAATGGCTACACCTTC. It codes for CASRDRENGYTF. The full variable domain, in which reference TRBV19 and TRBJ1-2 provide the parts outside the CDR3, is DGGITQSPKYLFRKEGQNVTLSCEQNLNHDAMYWYRQDPGQGLRLIYYSQIVNDFQKGDIAEGYSVSREKKESFPLTVTSAQKNPTAFYLCASRDRENGYTFGSGTRLTVV.

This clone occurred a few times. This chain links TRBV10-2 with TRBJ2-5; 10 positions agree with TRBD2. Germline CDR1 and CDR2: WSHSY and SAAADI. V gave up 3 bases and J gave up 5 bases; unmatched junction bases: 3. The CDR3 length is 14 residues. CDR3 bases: TGCGCCAGCAGTGACAAGCGGGGGGGGGAGACCCAGTACTTC. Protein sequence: CASSDKRGGETQYF.